This TCR beta chain was sequenced in a study of blood T cell repertoires in COVID-19. Across the study: The study drew acute and convalescent COVID-19 samples from the United States, Italy and Spain. PBMCs, B-cell-depleted T cells, or T cells provided the cDNA or gDNA that made up the material.

In germline, CDR1 is SGDLS, CDR2 YYNGEE. V dropped 0 bases and J dropped 7 bases, with 11 bases sitting between them. This CDR3 has 15 residues. In the study's own analysis: Amplification with reference gene primers provided the estimates of nucleated cell counts. Some clones are missing from TCRdb's copy, which holds only in-frame ones; the method was immunoSEQ multiplex PCR. The V and J calls and clone size were taken over from that table, and D and trimming were inferred from the DNA. The data hold around 200,000 clones, with roughly 87% observed a single time. V usage is TRBV9 and J usage is TRBJ1-6, with D unclear. The sequencing sample was made of peripheral blood. The clonotype originates from a man aged 40-49 years with active or convalescent COVID-19. CDR3: CASSVEDGLNSPLHF. The CDR3 DNA follows: TGTGCCAGCAGCGTAGAGGATGGGCTAAATTCACCCCTCCACTTT.